Given below is one T cell receptor beta chain in context. No antigen is known for it. Base qualities were left out, and no much larger clone turns up one base away. At one collaborating source in Seattle, patients were enrolled during active infection and were followed longitudinally through the course of disease. Collaborating institutions collected whole blood in K2EDTA tubes following their own protocols. For TCRbeta analysis, collaborators shipped samples in one of three forms: frozen whole blood, isolated PBMCs, or DNA extracted from either of those sample types. The record originates from a study of blood T cell repertoires in COVID-19 (dated by TCRdb to 2018 to 2021). About the study as a whole: Collaborator samples came from the United States, Italy and Spain and covered acute and convalescent phases of COVID-19. Where HLA class I and class II types were available, the types were taken from metadata supplied by the sample provider, not from assay-based typing. Samples came from the ongoing ImmuneRACE study (first 160 participants) plus 1,254 subjects from 6 global collaborators. Subjects who had been exposed to COVID-19, were actively infected with it, or had recovered from it provided the deeply sampled blood TCRbeta repertoires that made up the dataset. The repertoires were released in a freely available public database meant as a resource for research on the immune response to SARS-CoV-2. The sample metadata nearly always contained a de-identified subject ID, COVID-19 status, age in years and sex. The prospective study material was composed of cDNA or gDNA derived from T cells, B-cell-depleted T cells, or PBMCs.

The immunoSEQ Assay, a bias-controlled multiplex PCR, was used to amplify TCRbeta CDR3 regions from genomic DNA. On the study's bioinformatics: Within the assay, amplification of reference gene primers was used to estimate how many nucleated cells each sample contained. Sequence reads were collapsed and filtered to measure the absolute abundance of every unique TCRbeta CDR3 rearrangement. For each sample, productive Simpson clonality was calculated as the square root of Simpson's diversity index over productive rearrangements. TCRdb obtained this table from immuneACCESS and retained in-frame rearrangements with V and J assigned. These tables miss some clones; where compared with another copy, unresolved V genes account for less than half of the shortfall, and the remainder is unexplained. That table furnishes V, J and clone size, whereas the DNA furnished D and trimming. The sample profile shows about 170,000 clones; 82% of them were found once. 6.5% to 9% of the sample is in the top ten clones.

Study-wide findings and limitations: The quantity of clinical and demographic metadata differed by source and by participant and was supplied without curation.

Trimming removed 1 base from V and 5 bases from J, leaving 22 bases between the germline ends. Looking up the germline V gene yields CDR1 LGHNT and CDR2 FRNRAP. The CDR3 has 18 amino acids, counting the end cysteine and phenylalanine. The retained sequence is limited to the CDR3, 54 bases, with the frame set at the first base. The rearrangement combines TRBV12-5 with TRBJ2-3; 6 matching bases give a weak D call of TRBD2. This receptor was obtained from a woman between 40 and 55 years old with COVID-19, enrolled during active disease. The sample comprised peripheral blood. Read as DNA, the sequence is TGTGCTAGTGGTTTGGGGGAAACGGTCGGGGACTCCGGAGATACGCAGTATTTT. Its protein reads: CASGLGETVGDSGDTQYF.